Below are 17 T cell receptor beta chains sequenced from a single sample in a study of read filtering for tumor transcriptome and immune sequencing. This library used roughly 430 ng RNA and molecular barcoded adaptors spanning alpha/delta and beta/gamma chains. TCRdb redid the calling of the reads with MiXCR, one entry per CDR3 protein. The table lists about 61,000 distinct CDR3 sequences, about 19% of them singletons. Material: a population of CD138-negative cells sorted from bone marrow. These receptors were taken from a donor over 35 with multiple myeloma.

The chain is built from TRBV11-2 and TRBJ2-7, with 13 positions matching TRBD2. CDR3 length: 15 residues. The germline V gene encodes CDR1 SGHAT and CDR2 FQNNGV. V dropped 5 bases and J dropped 5; count of bases not matched to a gene: 6. The CDR3 protein is CASSPGLAGFHEQYF. CDR3 nucleotide sequence: TGTGCCAGCAGCCCGGGACTAGCGGGATTCCACGAGCAGTACTTC.

As concerns this clonotype: Likely a read error: the CDR3 ends without its conserved phenylalanine or tryptophan. The genes are TRBV5-1 and TRBJ1-6; D is unresolved. The CDR3 runs 14 residues. The V gene's germline CDR1 is SGHRS and CDR2 YFSETQ. Trimming cost V 4 bases and J 10 bases, with 15 bases left between them. CDR3 DNA: TGCGCCAGCAGCGAGACCCCGGGAGGATCACCCCTCCACACT. The encoded protein is CASSETPGGSPLHT.

Comment on this clonotype: A read error may explain this, as a much larger clone is one base away. CDR3 sequence reads: CNVEPVGGGETQYF. CDR3 bases: TGCAACGTTGAACCTGTGGGAGGTGGAGAGACCCAGTACTTC. The J gene is TRBJ2-5, the V gene TRBV29-1, with D perhaps matching TRBD2 (6 bases). The CDR3 contains 14 residues. Germline V gene sequence: CDR1 SQVTM, CDR2 ANQGSEA.

This clonotype occurred a few times. The CDR3 sequence is CASSVRASGTGELFF. The DNA for the CDR3 is TGTGCCAGCAGTGTGAGGGCTAGCGGCACCGGGGAGCTGTTTTTT. The J gene is TRBJ2-2, the V gene TRBV6-1, with TRBD2 matching over 7 bases. Germline V gene lookup returns CDR1 MNHNS and CDR2 SASEGT. The CDR3 has 15 residues. J was trimmed by 4 bases and V by 4 bases; bases with no gene match: 6.

The sample holds many counts of this clonotype. The chain recombines TRBV5-6 with TRBJ2-2, with D unresolved. The CDR3 extends over 14 amino acids. In germline, CDR1 is SGHDT, CDR2 YYEEEE. Trimming left V 2 bases short and J 4 bases short, with 9 bases between. The CDR3 region has the DNA TGTGCCAGCAGCTTCGCAGCTACCACCGGGGAGCTGTTTTTT. Translating gives CASSFAATTGELFF.

In its sample, this clonotype was seen many times. The chain has TRBV24-1 and TRBJ2-5; D not certain. V gave up 5 bases and J gave up 13 bases, with 10 bases separating them. The germline V gene encodes CDR1 KGHDR and CDR2 SFDVKD. This CDR3 has 10 amino acids. The CDR3, as DNA: TGTGCCACCAGTGTTATCCTGCGGTACTTC. This encodes CATSVILRYF.

The sample holds many counts of this clonotype. The DNA for the CDR3 is TGTGCCAGCAGTTTAAGGTGGAGCGGAGAGACCCAGTACTTC. Translating gives CASSLRWSGETQYF. V is TRBV27 and J is TRBJ2-5, with a possible D match to TRBD2 (5 bases). Germline assignment: CDR1 MNHEY and CDR2 SMNVEV (reference sequence). V lost 2 bases and J lost 4, with 11 bases in between. The CDR3 is 14 amino acids.

This clonotype was found many times. The chain uses TRBV5-1 and TRBJ2-2; D is perhaps TRBD1 (6 bases). The CDR3 loop spans 21 amino acids. From germline, CDR1 is SGHRS and CDR2 YFSETQ. Trimming removed 2 bases from V and 0 bases from J, with 26 bases in between. In DNA, the CDR3 is TGCGCCAGCAGCTTTTTGGGTCAGGGGCGCTCCGGGACGTCGAACACCGGGGAGCTGTTTTTT. Protein product: CASSFLGQGRSGTSNTGELFF.

This clonotype has at least ten counts. The chain recombines TRBV20-1 with TRBJ2-5, with 9 bases fitting TRBD2. The CDR3 contains 14 residues. Losses at the gene ends were 6 bases for V and 5 bases for J; bases not matched to a gene: 10. Germline CDR1 and CDR2: DFQATT and SNEGSKA (reference sequence). CDR3 region: CSATRGGPGETQYF. The CDR3 DNA sequence: TGCAGTGCCACGCGGGGGGGGCCGGGGGAGACCCAGTACTTC.

The rearrangement uses TRBV5-5 and TRBJ1-4; 10 bases align to TRBD1. The CDR3 covers 17 residues. CDR1 SGHKS and CDR2 YYEKEE come from the germline V gene (reference sequence). V lost 3 bases, J lost 5 bases, and 10 bases stayed unmatched. The CDR3: CASSWTGGPAENEKLFF. The CDR3 DNA sequence: TGTGCCAGCAGCTGGACAGGGGGACCCGCTGAGAATGAAAAACTGTTTTTT.

This clonotype came up a few times. This chain joins TRBV12-3 or TRBV12-4 and TRBJ1-5, with TRBD1 matching 7 bases. The CDR3 contains 13 residues. V lost 9 bases to trimming and J lost 3 bases; unmatched junction nucleotides: 5. CDR3 region: CASTGASNQPQHF. The CDR3 DNA sequence: TGTGCCAGTACAGGGGCTTCCAATCAGCCCCAGCATTTT.

This clonotype was picked up many times. The chain links TRBV7-3 to TRBJ2-3; 7 nucleotides agree with TRBD2. The CDR3 has 14 amino acids. V shed 5 bases and J 6 bases; nucleotides not matched to a gene: 8. Per the germline V gene, CDR1 is SGHTA and CDR2 is FQGTGA. The CDR3 loop is CASSPYPTSDTQYF. CDR3 coding DNA: TGTGCCAGCAGCCCCTACCCGACTAGCGATACGCAGTATTTT.

This clonotype was counted at least ten times. The rearrangement joins TRBV5-1 to TRBJ2-1; TRBD2 agrees at 7 bases. The ends lost 5 bases at V and 0 bases at J; junction bases unmatched: 5. The CDR3 is 15 amino acids. CDR1 is SGHRS and CDR2 is YFSETQ in the germline V gene. CDR3 DNA: TGCGCCAGCAGTTCGACTAGCCGCTCCTACAATGAGCAGTTCTTC. Translation gives CASSSTSRSYNEQFF.

This clonotype appeared many times. V is TRBV27 and J is TRBJ2-3, with D possibly matching TRBD1 (6 bases). The CDR3 extends over 15 amino acids. The germline V and J ends were trimmed by 6 bases and 3 bases, with 16 bases remaining between them. Germline assignment: CDR1 MNHEY and CDR2 SMNVEV (reference sequence). The CDR3 bases are TGTGCCAGCAGCCTACAGGGAATCGGGACAGATACGCAGTATTTT. Translating gives CASSLQGIGTDTQYF.

This clonotype has ten or more counts. The V and J genes are TRBV5-1 and TRBJ2-2, with 8 bases lining up with TRBD1. The J segment lost 7 bases and the V segment lost 3 bases, leaving 2 bases of the junction unmatched. Germline CDR1 is SGHRS and CDR2 is YFSETQ. CDR3 size: 13 residues. CDR3 nucleotides: TGCGCCAGCAGCTGGACAGGGAACGGGGAGCTGTTTTTT. Its protein is CASSWTGNGELFF.

This clonotype was recorded at least ten times. The DNA is omitted, as the CDR3 cannot be located on it reliably, and the CDR3 follows TCRdb's listing. The CDR3: CASPTGVRGIAPGSCFF. This chain links TRBV23-1 with TRBJ2-2; TRBD1, the table's D call, lacks a check against the DNA. TRBV23-1 is labeled an ORF, and its function is uncertain. 17 amino acids form the CDR3, both terminal residues included.

This clonotype was recorded many times. Germline and junction disagree at one end, which may indicate a read error. The chain carries TRBV2 and TRBJ2-1; 10 bases align to TRBD2. CDR1 and CDR2 from the germline V gene are SNHLY and FYNNEI. The CDR3 runs 16 residues. The CDR3 DNA reads as TGTGCCAGCAGTGAAAGGGAGGGGACTAGCGTACACGAAACGATCTTC. Protein sequence: CASSEREGTSVHETIF. The whole variable domain, remainder taken from reference TRBV2 and TRBJ2-1, is EPEVTQTPSHQVTQMGQEVILRCVPISNHLYFYWYRQILGQKVEFLVSFYNNEISEKSEIFDDQFSVERPDGSNFTLKIRSTKLEDSAMYFCASSEREGTSVHETIFGPGTRLTVL.